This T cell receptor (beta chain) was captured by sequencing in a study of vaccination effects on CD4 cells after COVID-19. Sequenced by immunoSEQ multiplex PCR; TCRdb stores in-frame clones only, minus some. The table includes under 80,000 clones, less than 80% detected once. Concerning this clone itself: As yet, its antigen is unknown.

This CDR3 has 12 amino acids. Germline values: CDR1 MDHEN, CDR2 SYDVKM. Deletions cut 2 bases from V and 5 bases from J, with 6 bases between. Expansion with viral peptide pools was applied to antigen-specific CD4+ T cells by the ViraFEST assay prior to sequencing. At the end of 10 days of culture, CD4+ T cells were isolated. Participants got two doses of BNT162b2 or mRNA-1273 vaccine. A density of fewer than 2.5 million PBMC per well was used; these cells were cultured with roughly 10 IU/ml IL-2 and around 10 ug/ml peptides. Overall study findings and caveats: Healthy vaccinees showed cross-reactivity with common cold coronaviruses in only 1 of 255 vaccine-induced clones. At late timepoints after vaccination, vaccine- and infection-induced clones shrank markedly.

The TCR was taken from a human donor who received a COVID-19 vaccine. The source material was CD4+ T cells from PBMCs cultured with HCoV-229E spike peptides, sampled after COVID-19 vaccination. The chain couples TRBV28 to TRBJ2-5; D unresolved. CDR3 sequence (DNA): TGTGCCAGCAGTTTACTTGGGGAGACCCAGTACTTC. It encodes CASSLLGETQYF.